This is a list of T cell receptor beta chains from one sample in a study of brain T cells in children with intractable seizures. Sequencing used immunoSEQ multiplex PCR; TCRdb keeps in-frame clones, though not all of them. This sample has around 10,000 clones, with roughly 65% found just once. This material consisted of resected brain tissue, taken at surgery. These receptors were obtained from a girl aged 2-10 years with tuberous sclerosis and intractable seizures. Each CDR3 is given with its conserved first and last residue. The order of the fields is clone size, V gene, J gene, D gene, CDR3 DNA, CDR3 protein. A D gene is named only where the DNA matches it firmly. Clone size is given for some rows only: seen once, a few or many times, or a class if the clone is expanded.

>NA|TRBV9|TRBJ2-3|NA
TGTGCCAGCAGCGCCAGCGACTCCCAGAGCACAGATACGCAGTATTTT
CASSASDSQSTDTQYF
>NA|TRBV5-1|TRBJ1-1|NA
TGCGCCAGCAGCTCACTTGGGGCTCTCCAGGAGAACACTGAAGCTTTCTTT
CASSSLGALQENTEAFF
>NA|TRBV10-3|TRBJ1-1|NA
TGTGCCATCAGTGAGGAGATGCCGAACACTGAAGCTTTCTTT
CAISEEMPNTEAFF
>NA|TRBV5-4|TRBJ2-2|NA
TGTGCCACCGCCGCGATCACCGGGGAGCTGTTTTTT
CATAAITGELFF
>NA|TRBV6-5|TRBJ2-3|TRBD2
TGTGCCAGCAGTTCAAACGGACTAGCGAAGGATACGCAGTATTTT
CASSSNGLAKDTQYF
>NA|TRBV9|TRBJ2-5|TRBD2
TGTGCCAGCAGCCCTAGAGCGGGGGGGCCTCTGGAGACCCAGTACTTC
CASSPRAGGPLETQYF
>NA|TRBV5-1|TRBJ1-1|TRBD1
TGCGCCAGCAGCTTCCACGGACAGGGGACTCCCGGGGCTGAAGCTTTCTTT
CASSFHGQGTPGAEAFF
>NA|TRBV19|TRBJ2-6|NA
TGTGCCAGCCCCATTGGGCTCTTCTTATTCTCTGGGGCCAACGTCCTGACTTTC
CASPIGLFLFSGANVLTF
>medium-sized|TRBV7-6|TRBJ1-5|NA
TGTGCCAGCAGCCTCTCGGCCGGGGCAAGCAATCAGCCCCAGCATTTT
CASSLSAGASNQPQHF
>NA|TRBV4-1|TRBJ1-2|NA
TGCGCCAGCAGCCAAGATGGCGGCCGCTATGGCTACACCTTC
CASSQDGGRYGYTF
>NA|TRBV19|TRBJ2-7|NA
TGTGCCAGTAGTTCGGGACTCCCCAAGAATGCGTACGAGCAGTACTTC
CASSSGLPKNAYEQYF
>NA|TRBV3-1/TRBV3-2|TRBJ1-1|NA
TGTGCCAGCAGCCAAGGGTTCAGGGCTTTCTTT
CASSQGFRAFF
>NA|TRBV9|TRBJ2-3|NA
TGTGCCAGCAGCGTAGATGCATCCACAGATACGCAGTATTTT
CASSVDASTDTQYF
>once|TRBV10-3|TRBJ2-1|TRBD1
TGTGCCATCAACCGACAGGGGGGGGACAATGAGCAGTTCTTC
CAINRQGGDNEQFF
>NA|TRBV6-1|TRBJ1-5|NA
TGTGCCAGCAGTGAAGTCAGGGGTAGCAATCAGCCCCAGCATTTT
CASSEVRGSNQPQHF
>NA|TRBV12-3/TRBV12-4|TRBJ1-1|NA
TGTGCCAGCAGTTTAATGAGGGGCACTGAAGCTTTCTTT
CASSLMRGTEAFF
>NA|TRBV7-6|TRBJ2-5|NA
TGTGCCAGCAGCCTTAGTAGGGGGACCCAAGAGACCCAGTACTTC
CASSLSRGTQETQYF
>NA|TRBV18|TRBJ2-4|TRBD1
TGTGCCAGCTCCGGGACAGCTAAAAACATTCAGTACTTC
CASSGTAKNIQYF
>NA|TRBV19|TRBJ2-4|NA
TGTGCCAGTAGTGAATCCCAGGGGTTTGGGCTAGCCAAAAACATTCAGTACTTC
CASSESQGFGLAKNIQYF
>NA|TRBV6-5|TRBJ1-2|NA
TGTGCCAGCAGTATCGGGACCTCTGGCTACACCTTC
CASSIGTSGYTF
>NA|TRBV2|TRBJ2-2|NA
TGTGCCAGCAAAGAGGACAGGGAGGGGGATTACACCGGGGAGCTGTTTTTT
CASKEDREGDYTGELFF
>NA|TRBV19|TRBJ1-1|NA
TGTGCCAGTCAGTCGGGGGGGTTCACTGAAGCTTTCTTT
CASQSGGFTEAFF
>NA|TRBV5-1|TRBJ1-1|NA
TGCGCCAGCAGCGCCTCCCGGGACGGTGAAGCTTTCTTT
CASSASRDGEAFF
>NA|TRBV3-1/TRBV3-2|TRBJ1-2|NA
TGTGCCAGCAGCCCGTATTCCGGGAACAACTATGGCTACACCTTC
CASSPYSGNNYGYTF
>NA|TRBV19|TRBJ2-6|TRBD2
TGTGCCAGTAGTATATTAGCGGGGGCTCTCTCTGGGGCCAACGTCCTGACTTTC
CASSILAGALSGANVLTF
>few|TRBV2|TRBJ1-6|NA
TGTGCCAGCTCCGAGGACCATATGGGTTCACCCCTCCACTTT
CASSEDHMGSPLHF
>NA|TRBV11-3|TRBJ2-2|TRBD1
TGTGCCAGCAGGGGACAGGGTGAGGGGGAGCTGTTTTTT
CASRGQGEGELFF
>NA|TRBV3-1/TRBV3-2|TRBJ2-6|TRBD2
TGTGCCAGCAGCCACGGACTAGCGGGGGGGTATCGCTCTGGGGCCAACGTCCTGACTTTC
CASSHGLAGGYRSGANVLTF
>NA|TRBV11-2|TRBJ2-7|TRBD1
TGTGCCAGCAGCTTAGTTGGTTTTGGGACAGGGGAGTACGAGCAGTACTTC
CASSLVGFGTGEYEQYF
>NA|TRBV25-1|TRBJ1-2|NA
TGTGCCCGGACCGGGACGGACTCGAATGGCTACACCTTC
CARTGTDSNGYTF
>medium-sized|TRBV9|TRBJ2-1|TRBD2
TGTGCCAGCAGCGTAGCTGCGGCTAGCGGGGGGTACTCCTACAATGAGCAGTTCTTC
CASSVAAASGGYSYNEQFF
>NA|TRBV25-1|TRBJ2-3|NA
TGTGCCAGCAGTGATGAGGGGCAACCCCCAGATACGCAGTATTTT
CASSDEGQPPDTQYF
>NA|TRBV7-8|TRBJ2-5|NA
TGTGCCAGCAGCTTAGAGGGGCGACTGTGGGGAGCGACCCAGTACTTC
CASSLEGRLWGATQYF
>once|TRBV27|TRBJ2-2|NA
TGTGCCAGCCGACACCCTCCCGGGGAGCTGTTTTTT
CASRHPPGELFF
>NA|TRBV7-3|TRBJ2-1|NA
TGTGCCAGCAGCTTAACGGACCGGAATGAGCAGTTCTTC
CASSLTDRNEQFF
>NA|TRBV5-4|TRBJ1-5|TRBD1
TGTGCCAGCAGCAGGGGGCCGAGGCAGCCCCAGCATTTT
CASSRGPRQPQHF
>NA|TRBV7-9|TRBJ1-1|NA
TGTGCCAGCAGCTTAGTCGCCGGGAGTGAAGCTTTCTTT
CASSLVAGSEAFF
>once|TRBV24-1|TRBJ2-7|TRBD1
TGTGCCACCAGTGATGGACAGGGGAAGGACGAGCAGTACTTC
CATSDGQGKDEQYF
>once|TRBV19|TRBJ2-2|NA
TGTGCCAGTAGTATAGCCGCGGGGCTCAACACCGGGGAGCTGTTTTTT
CASSIAAGLNTGELFF
>NA|TRBV29-1|TRBJ2-1|NA
TGCAGCTTCGCGCCAGGCTCCTACAATGAGCAGTTCTTC
CSFAPGSYNEQFF
>NA|TRBV3-1/TRBV3-2|TRBJ2-1|TRBD2
TGTGCCAGCAGCCAATACCCCACTAGCGGGTTTTACTCCTACAATGAGCAGTTCTTC
CASSQYPTSGFYSYNEQFF
>NA|TRBV7-7|TRBJ2-7|TRBD2
TGTGCTAGCAGCTTAGAATACGGGGGGGGTAAACAGCAGTACTTC
CASSLEYGGGKQQYF
>medium-sized|TRBV4-1|TRBJ1-5|TRBD1
TGCGCCAGCAGCCAACTACCGGGACAGCTACCCCAGCCCCAGCATTTT
CASSQLPGQLPQPQHF
>NA|TRBV3-1/TRBV3-2|TRBJ2-7|NA
TGTGCCAGCAGCCAAATCGCAGGACACTACGAGCAGTACTTC
CASSQIAGHYEQYF
>NA|TRBV14|TRBJ2-3|NA
TGTGCCAGCAAAGGGGGGGATACGCAGTATTTT
CASKGGDTQYF
>NA|TRBV24-1|TRBJ1-6|NA
TGTGCCACCAGTGATTCAACAGCGGCTAATTCACCCCTCCACTTT
CATSDSTAANSPLHF
>NA|TRBV15|TRBJ1-4|NA
TGTGCCACCAGCAGAGATACAGCCGTTAGGTTGGGAGAAAAACTGTTTTTT
CATSRDTAVRLGEKLFF
>NA|TRBV6-1|TRBJ1-1|NA
TGTGCCAGCAGTGAATGGGTTCACACTGAAGCTTTCTTT
CASSEWVHTEAFF
>medium-sized|TRBV5-1|TRBJ1-2|NA
TGCGCCAGCAGCTTGGACAGGGCCCCCTCCTATGGCTACACCTTC
CASSLDRAPSYGYTF
>NA|TRBV7-2|TRBJ1-2|TRBD1
TGTGCCAGCAGCTTCCTAATATCGAAACAGGGGACCTATGGCTACACCTTC
CASSFLISKQGTYGYTF
>NA|TRBV10-2|TRBJ2-2|NA
TGCGCCAGCAGTGAGTCTAGGAGCGGGGAGCTGTTTTTT
CASSESRSGELFF
>few|TRBV5-5|TRBJ2-6|TRBD2
TGTGCCAGCAGCTTTAGCGGGGGGGCCCCTGGGGCCAACGTCCTGACTTTC
CASSFSGGAPGANVLTF
>NA|TRBV24-1|TRBJ1-1|NA
TGTGCCACCAGACTAAATCTGGGCAGGGGTATCTCTGAAGCTTTCTTT
CATRLNLGRGISEAFF
>few|TRBV30|TRBJ2-1|TRBD1
TGTGCCGGAGACAGGGGGCCGGGGGGGAGGAATGAGCAGTTCTTC
CAGDRGPGGRNEQFF
>NA|TRBV7-6|TRBJ2-3|TRBD1
TGTGCCAGCAGTCACACAGGGGGCACAGATACGCAGTATTTT
CASSHTGGTDTQYF
>once|TRBV30|TRBJ2-3|TRBD1
TGTGCCTGGAGTGCGCCCGGACAGGGGGGCACAGATACGCAGTATTTT
CAWSAPGQGGTDTQYF
>NA|TRBV9|TRBJ1-2|NA
TGTGCCAGCAGCGCAGGGATTGGCTACACCTTC
CASSAGIGYTF
>NA|TRBV6-2/TRBV6-3|TRBJ2-3|TRBD1
TGTGCCAGCAGTTATGCAGGGGGCGCGGATACGCAGTATTTT
CASSYAGGADTQYF
>NA|TRBV30|TRBJ1-6|TRBD1
TGTGCCTGGACTACAGGGGATAATTATAATTCACCCCTCCACTTT
CAWTTGDNYNSPLHF
>NA|TRBV2|TRBJ1-1|NA
TGTGCCAGCACGAGGGAGGGAAGGACTGAAGCTTTCTTT
CASTREGRTEAFF